The source of this TCR beta chain is a study of identical twins. Overall study findings and caveats: Whereas memory repertoires showed no such difference, abundant cord blood beta clonotypes carried fewer insertions.

This clonotype was seen a handful of times. Its target is not known. Healthy Caucasians alone served as donors. Addition of a universal primer site occurred through template switching, and cDNA carried unique molecular identifiers. TCRdb redid the calling of the 5' RACE reads with MiXCR, one entry per CDR3 protein. The sample shows some 710,000 distinct CDR3 sequences, approximately 6% of them seen only once. The CDR3 covers 16 residues. V shed 5 bases, J shed 0 bases, and the junction held 5 bases outside the gene matches. Germline V gives CDR1 MNHNS, CDR2 SASEGT. The source is a man aged 18 to 35 in good health. The rearrangement joins TRBV6-1 to TRBJ2-3; the match to TRBD2 covers 10 bases. The sequenced material came from naive T cells sorted from blood. The CDR3 nucleotides are TGTGCCAGCAGTCAGGGGACTAGCGCGAGCACAGATACGCAGTATTTT. This translates into CASSQGTSASTDTQYF.